The 30 T cell receptor beta chains given below trace back to one sample, sequenced in a study of cytomegalovirus exposure and HLA in healthy donors. The PCR had 60 Vbeta and 13 Jbeta primers. Using immunoSEQ multiplex PCR, the repertoire was profiled, and TCRdb retains in-frame clones only, with some absent. The data contain 100,000 to 150,000 clones, 81% of them singletons. Sequenced: PBMCs. These receptors all stem from a man between 18 and 35 years old in good health and CMV-seropositive.

This chain links TRBV4-3 with TRBJ2-3; the match to TRBD1 covers 11 bases. The CDR3 loop spans 17 amino acids. The germline V gene has CDR1 LGHNA and CDR2 YSLEER. Trimming took 1 base from V and 1 from J; bases not matched to a gene: 4. The DNA for the CDR3 is TGCGCCAGCAGCCAAGCGGACAGGGGGCTAGGCACAGATACGCAGTATTTT. Translated: CASSQADRGLGTDTQYF.

The genes are TRBV10-2 and TRBJ2-7; perhaps TRBD1 as D (5 bases). This CDR3 has 12 amino acids. V dropped 6 bases and J dropped 5 bases, with 11 bases sitting between them. Germline V gives CDR1 WSHSY, CDR2 SAAADI. The CDR3 nucleotides read TGCGCCAGCAGGCAGACAGAACACGAGCAGTACTTC. It codes for CASRQTEHEQYF.

Turning to this clone: The junction departs from germline at one end; a sequencing error may be responsible. Other DNA sequences in this sample translate to the same CDR3. The chain carries TRBV5-4 and TRBJ1-6, with TRBD1 identical over 10 bases. CDR1 SGHNT and CDR2 YYREEE come from the germline V gene (reference sequence). The CDR3 sequence is 14 residues long. In nucleotides, the CDR3 is TGTGCCAGTAGCTTCGGGACAGGGGATTCACCCCTCCACTTT. It translates to CASSFGTGDSPLHF.

The chain uses TRBV19 and TRBJ1-1; D is unclear. Germline V gene lookup returns CDR1 LNHDA and CDR2 SQIVND (reference sequence). V dropped 9 bases and J dropped 0 bases, with 14 bases sitting between them. The CDR3 totals 14 residues. The CDR3 coding sequence is TGTGCCAGCGCTAGAACTGCGGTGAACACTGAAGCTTTCTTT. Translating it yields CASARTAVNTEAFF.

For this clone: This sample includes further DNA sequences coding for the same CDR3. The chain is built from TRBV11-2 and TRBJ2-3; D remains unclear. V shed 0 bases and J shed 2 bases, with 9 bases lying between them. CDR1 is SGHAT, CDR2 FQNNGV, per germline. This CDR3 contains 15 residues. CDR3 in DNA: TGTGCCAGCAGCTTAGATCTCGAGTCCACAGATACGCAGTATTTT. Translation gives CASSLDLESTDTQYF.

The chain uses TRBV4-1 and TRBJ1-5; D gene unclear. The CDR3 contains 15 residues. V gave up 0 bases and J gave up 9 bases, with 15 bases separating them. The germline V gene encodes CDR1 MGHRA and CDR2 YSYEKL. The CDR3 reads CASSQDLSGSGPQHF. The CDR3 DNA follows: TGCGCCAGCAGCCAAGATCTTTCGGGATCCGGGCCCCAGCATTTT.

The V gene is TRBV12-5, the J gene TRBJ2-2; no clear D. Between the trimmed V and J ends, which lost 0 bases and 1 base, there was a span of 12 bases. This CDR3 spans 17 amino acids. The germline V gene has CDR1 LGHNT and CDR2 FRNRAP. Here the CDR3 DNA reads TGTGCTAGTGGTTTGGTCTTTGGTAGACAGAACACCGGGGAGCTGTTTTTT. Its translation: CASGLVFGRQNTGELFF.

This chain joins TRBV6-1 and TRBJ1-3; D uncertain. The length of the CDR3 is 14 residues. From germline, CDR1 is MNHNS and CDR2 SASEGT. V was clipped by 6 bases and J by 1 base, with 10 bases between them. The chain's CDR3 is CASRMAQSGNTIYF. CDR3 DNA: TGTGCCAGCAGGATGGCACAGTCTGGAAACACCATATATTTT.

With regard to this clone: One end of the junction fails to match germline, which may point to a read error. The chain joins TRBV13 to TRBJ2-2, with D perhaps matching TRBD2 (6 bases). This CDR3 has 13 amino acids. The germline V gene has CDR1 PRHDT and CDR2 FYEKMQ (reference sequence). For the CDR3, the DNA is TGTGCCAGCAGCGGACTGGACACCGGGGGGCTGTTTTTT. Residues: CASSGLDTGGLFF.

J is TRBJ2-1 and V is TRBV6-6; 8 bases fit TRBD1. The CDR3 covers 14 residues. Germline V gene sequence: CDR1 MNHNY, CDR2 SVGAGI (reference sequence). With V trimmed by 6 bases and J by 8 bases, 9 bases remained unmatched. CDR3: CASRTGQGAHEQFF. In DNA, the CDR3 is TGTGCCAGCAGAACAGGACAGGGTGCCCATGAGCAGTTCTTC.

CDR3 sequence: CASSLESKQNYEQYF. The CDR3 DNA follows: TGTGCCAGCAGCTTAGAATCCAAACAAAACTACGAGCAGTACTTC. The chain carries TRBV7-6 and TRBJ2-7; no clear D gene. Germline CDR1 and CDR2: SGHVS and FNYEAQ. The CDR3 covers 15 residues. With 1 base removed from V and 3 bases from J, the gap between germline ends came to 13 bases.

The chain has TRBV6-5 and TRBJ2-3; 7 positions match TRBD2. Germline CDR1 MNHEY, CDR2 SVGAGI. The V gene end was trimmed by 6 bases and the J gene end by 1 base; junction bases not matched to a gene: 4. The CDR3 has 14 amino acids. CDR3 residues: CASRRREGTDTQYF. CDR3 sequence (DNA): TGTGCCAGCAGGCGCCGGGAGGGCACAGATACGCAGTATTTT.

Note on this clone: The same CDR3 is also encoded by other DNA sequences in this sample. The CDR3: CASSLDRGGSPLHF. The CDR3 bases are TGCGCCAGCAGCTTGGACAGGGGTGGATCACCCCTCCACTTT. J is TRBJ1-6 and V is TRBV5-1, with TRBD1 identical over 7 bases. The CDR3 length is 14 residues. The junction had 4 bases not matched to a gene; V was cut back by 0 bases and J by 10 bases. Germline V gene data show CDR1 as SGHRS and CDR2 as YFSETQ. The complete variable domain, with remaining parts taken from reference TRBV5-1 and TRBJ1-6, reads KAGVTQTPRYLIKTRGQQVTLSCSPISGHRSVSWYQQTPGQGLQFLFEYFSETQRNKGNFPGRFSGRQFSNSRSEMNVSTLELGDSALYLCASSLDRGGSPLHFGNGTRLTVT.

The rearrangement joins TRBV7-9 to TRBJ2-4; 7 positions match TRBD1. This CDR3 has 16 residues. Germline V CDR1 and CDR2: SEHNR, FQNEAQ (reference sequence). With 4 bases clipped from V and 0 bases from J, the junction kept 6 bases outside the gene matches. CDR3 sequence reads: CASSWETGIAKNIQYF. For the CDR3, the DNA is TGTGCCAGCAGCTGGGAGACAGGGATAGCCAAAAACATTCAGTACTTC.

The chain links TRBV9 to TRBJ2-3; D possibly corresponds to TRBD1 (5 bases). CDR1 and CDR2 (germline): SGDLS, YYNGEE. Trimming took 4 bases from V and 4 from J, leaving 10 bases between them. CDR3 length: 13 residues. CDR3 sequence reads: CASSSQVSDTQYF. The DNA for the CDR3 is TGTGCCAGCAGCTCACAGGTTTCAGATACGCAGTATTTT.

The J gene is TRBJ1-1, the V gene TRBV7-2; D is ambiguous. This CDR3 region has 13 residues. V was clipped by 6 bases and J by 6 bases, with 14 bases between them. CDR1 SGHTA and CDR2 FQGNSA come from the germline V gene. This chain's CDR3 is CASRSQVAAEAFF. In nucleotides, the CDR3 is TGTGCCAGCAGGTCACAAGTCGCCGCTGAAGCTTTCTTT.

This chain joins TRBV4-1 and TRBJ2-2, with D perhaps matching TRBD2 (6 bases). V was clipped by 0 bases and J by 1 base, with 12 bases between them. The CDR3 has 17 amino acids. Looked up from germline, CDR1 is MGHRA and CDR2 is YSYEKL. CDR3 in DNA: TGCGCCAGCAGCCAAGAGGCGGGAACGATGAACACCGGGGAGCTGTTTTTT. Translating it yields CASSQEAGTMNTGELFF.

Only one count was recorded for this clone. The gene calls are TRBV13 and TRBJ2-3; 13 bases are a match to TRBD2. V was pared by 4 bases and J by 6 bases, with 10 bases of the junction left unmatched. The CDR3 is made up of 17 amino acids. Germline V gives CDR1 PRHDT, CDR2 FYEKMQ (reference sequence). The CDR3 DNA follows: TGTGCCAGCAGCTCAAACCCACTAGCGGGGGGGGTCGATACGCAGTATTTT. Protein product: CASSSNPLAGGVDTQYF.

The chain links TRBV30 to TRBJ1-4; D is ambiguous. The CDR3 is 13 residues long. Per the germline V gene, CDR1 is GTSNPN and CDR2 is SVGIG (reference sequence). V was cut by 3 bases and J by 5 bases, with 10 bases left in between. CDR3 in amino acids: CAWSAGANEKLFF. DNA for the CDR3: TGTGCCTGGAGCGCGGGAGCAAATGAAAAACTGTTTTTT.

The count of this clone is one. The chain combines TRBV15 with TRBJ1-6; 7 bases match TRBD1. V was clipped by 0 bases and J by 0 bases; unmatched bases: 8. This CDR3 is 19 amino acids long. Per the germline V gene, CDR1 is LNHNV and CDR2 is YYDKDF (reference sequence). CDR3 bases: TGTGCCACCAGCAGAGAACGACAGGGAGTAGGCTCCTATAATTCACCCCTCCACTTT. It encodes CATSRERQGVGSYNSPLHF.

V usage is TRBV30 and J usage is TRBJ2-5; D ambiguous. The V gene lost 5 bases and the J gene lost 4 bases, with 11 bases spanning the gap. This CDR3 is built from 12 residues. Germline values: CDR1 GTSNPN, CDR2 SVGIG (reference sequence). The CDR3 DNA reads as TGTGCCTGGGACCAGGTACTAGAGACCCAGTACTTC. It specifies CAWDQVLETQYF.

The chain combines TRBV11-2 with TRBJ1-1; D is possibly TRBD1 (5 bases). Germline lookup yields CDR1 SGHAT and CDR2 FQNNGV. This CDR3 region has 15 residues. V was shortened by 2 bases and J by 6 bases, with 16 bases between the two germline ends. The CDR3 DNA reads TGTGCCAGCAGCTTACTTAGGCAGGAGGGGTCTGAAGCTTTCTTT. As protein: CASSLLRQEGSEAFF.

The chain carries TRBV4-2 and TRBJ1-1; D gene uncertain. V lost 1 base, J lost 7 bases, and 13 bases lay in between. CDR1 LGHNA and CDR2 YNFKEQ come from the germline V gene. The CDR3 extends over 14 amino acids. In DNA form, the CDR3 reads TGTGCCAGCAGCCAAGTTCTCGTGAGGGATGAAGCTTTCTTT. Its translation is CASSQVLVRDEAFF.

The chain uses TRBV4-3 and TRBJ1-6; the match to TRBD1 covers 8 bases. After removal of 0 bases from V and 1 base from J, the junction contained 8 bases not matched to a gene. The germline V gene encodes CDR1 LGHNA and CDR2 YSLEER. The CDR3 covers 19 residues. CDR3 protein: CASSQEGQDGRSYNSPLHF. The CDR3 DNA reads as TGCGCCAGCAGCCAAGAGGGACAGGATGGGAGGTCCTATAATTCACCCCTCCACTTT.

V usage is TRBV6-1 and J usage is TRBJ2-7; no reliable D call. The CDR3 covers 14 residues. Trimming shortened V by 6 bases and J by 1 base, and 13 bases separated the two germline ends. CDR1 and CDR2 from the germline V gene are MNHNS and SASEGT. The CDR3 loop reads CASSETYYSYEQYF. The CDR3 DNA is TGTGCCAGCAGCGAGACATATTATTCCTACGAGCAGTACTTC.

The chain has TRBV5-4 and TRBJ2-7, with unresolved D. The CDR3 extends over 16 amino acids. Trimming shortened V by 2 bases and J by 2 bases, and 17 bases separated the two germline ends. Germline values: CDR1 SGHNT, CDR2 YYREEE (reference sequence). The CDR3 protein is CASSLGTEVLTYEQYF. CDR3 coding DNA: TGTGCCAGCAGCTTAGGAACAGAAGTCCTTACCTACGAGCAGTACTTC.

The chain combines TRBV9 with TRBJ2-3; 8 positions match TRBD2. V lost 4 bases and J lost 8; bases outside the gene matches: 12. This CDR3 has 15 amino acids. Germline V gives CDR1 SGDLS, CDR2 YYNGEE. The CDR3 DNA reads as TGTGCCAGCAGCCCACGAGCGGGAGAGGCTATTACGCAGTATTTT. This gives the protein CASSPRAGEAITQYF. The full variable domain, completed using reference TRBV9 and TRBJ2-3, is DSGVTQTPKHLITATGQRVTLRCSPRSGDLSVYWYQQSLDQGLQFLIQYYNGEERAKGNILERFSAQQFPDLHSELNLSSLELGDSALYFCASSPRAGEAITQYFGPGTRLTVL.

The chain is built from TRBV7-2 and TRBJ1-6; TRBD1 matches at 9 bases. V lost 0 bases, J lost 9 bases, and 3 bases stayed unmatched. Germline CDR1 and CDR2: SGHTA and FQGNSA. The CDR3 is 15 residues long. CDR3 amino acids: CASSLAWDRASPLHF. DNA for the CDR3: TGTGCCAGCAGCTTAGCGTGGGACAGGGCTTCACCCCTCCACTTT.

This chain uses TRBV10-1 with TRBJ2-5, with 9 positions matching TRBD1. The end of the DNA aligns better with TRBJ2-7, so the J call may be wrong. The CDR3 runs to 16 residues. Germline-derived CDR1 and CDR2 are WNHNN and SYGVQD (reference sequence). The CDR3 DNA sequence: TGCGCCAGCCGGGACAGGGTGCACCGGAGGCCATACGAGCAGTACTTC. Protein sequence: CASRDRVHRRPYEQYF.

The chain uses TRBV6-5 and TRBJ1-5, with D uncertain. Trimming took 6 bases from V and 0 from J, leaving 9 bases between them. Looked up from germline, CDR1 is MNHEY and CDR2 is SVGAGI. The CDR3 contains 14 residues. The CDR3 loop reads CASSHENSNQPQHF. In DNA, the CDR3 is TGTGCCAGCAGCCATGAGAATAGCAATCAGCCCCAGCATTTT.